This is a list of T cell receptor beta chains from one sample in a study of metastatic and nonmetastatic thyroid tumors. Using MiXCR, TCRdb reanalyzed the PCR reads. The sample consists of 25,000 to 35,000 clones, approximately 29% of them appearing once. The specimen was blood. The receptors stem from a female donor with papillary thyroid cancer or a benign thyroid nodule (not recorded which). Some clones in this sample may be carry-over from other donors' samples. The CDR3 runs from the conserved cysteine through the conserved F or W. D genes are given only for firm matches. The size entry is marked missing in some rows and otherwise reads once, few, many or a size class.

>many|TRBV7-9|TRBJ2-3|TRBD1
TGTGCCAGCAGCTTAGGTAACAGGGGCGTCAGAGATACGCAGTATTTT
CASSLGNRGVRDTQYF
>many|TRBV19|TRBJ2-1|TRBD2
TGTGCCAGTAGTTACGGACTAGCGGGAGGTGATGAGCAGTTCTTC
CASSYGLAGGDEQFF
>many|TRBV5-1|TRBJ2-3|TRBD2
TGCGCCAGCAGCTTGTCGTCCGGGAGGGGGATGAGCACAGATACGCAGTATTTT
CASSLSSGRGMSTDTQYF
>once|TRBV13|TRBJ2-7|TRBD1
TGTGCCTGCAGCCGGTACAGGGGAAAGGACGAGCAGTACTTC
CACSRYRGKDEQYF
>once|TRBV20-1|TRBJ2-7|NA
TGCAGTGCTAGAGATCGGGTGGGATTCTCCTACGAGCAGTACTTC
CSARDRVGFSYEQYF
>NA|TRBV6-1|TRBJ2-7|TRBD2
TGTGCCAGCAGAGAAAGAGCTAGCGGGAGCCCATACGAGCAGTACTTC
CASRERASGSPYEQYF
>NA|TRBV30|TRBJ1-4|NA
TGTCTAGACAGAAACGGGGAAAAACTGTTTTTT
CLDRNGEKLFF
>many|TRBV27|TRBJ2-1|TRBD2
TGTGCCAGCAGTCCCGGGACTAGCGTTTACAATGAGCAGTTCTTC
CASSPGTSVYNEQFF
>many|TRBV28|TRBJ1-3|TRBD1
TGTGCCAGCAACTCCGGGACAGGGGTCTCTGGAAACACCATATATTTT
CASNSGTGVSGNTIYF
>many|TRBV5-1|TRBJ2-5|NA
TGCGCCAGCAGGACGGAAAGACAAGAGACCCAGTACTTC
CASRTERQETQYF
>NA|TRBV9|TRBJ2-7|NA
TGTGCCAGCAGCGTAACTATCGGGGGAGGTTACGAGCAGTACTTC
CASSVTIGGGYEQYF
>few|TRBV24-1|TRBJ2-1|TRBD2
TGTGCCACCAGTTATTCCGGACTAGCTGCCGACAATGAGCATTTCTTC
CATSYSGLAADNEHFF
>many|TRBV5-1|TRBJ2-1|TRBD1
TGCGCCAGCAGGGGGACCGGGACAGGGGTTAACAATGAGCAGTTCTTC
CASRGTGTGVNNEQFF
>many|TRBV4-2|TRBJ2-7|NA
TGTGCCAGCAGCCCAGTCGATCGGCAGACTAAGCAGTACTTC
CASSPVDRQTKQYF
>NA|TRBV5-8|TRBJ2-6|NA
TGTGCCAGCAGCTCACACAGGAGCTCTGGGGCCAACGTCCTGACTTTC
CASSSHRSSGANVLTF
>many|TRBV7-9|TRBJ2-7|NA
TGTGCCAGCAGCTTAGCCTCCGGGACGGGATCCTACGAGCAGTACTTC
CASSLASGTGSYEQYF
>many|TRBV7-2|TRBJ1-6|TRBD1
TGTGCCAGCAGCTTAATCGCCCGGACAGGGAGTTCACCCCTCCACTTT
CASSLIARTGSSPLHF
>many|TRBV28|TRBJ1-2|NA
TGTGCCAGCATGTTCGGGGGGGGCTACACCTTC
CASMFGGGYTF
>many|TRBV7-7|TRBJ2-1|NA
TGTGCTAGCAGCCCGTTTTTAGGGGAGTCGGGGTACAATGAGCAGTTCTTC
CASSPFLGESGYNEQFF
>NA|TRBV6-1|TRBJ2-2|NA
TGTGCCAGCTACCGGGACGCCAACACCGGGGAGCTCTTTTTT
CASYRDANTGELFF
>NA|TRBV9|TRBJ2-1|NA
TGTGCCAGCAGCGTAGCTTTCCCCCCACTGAACAATGAGCAGTTCTTC
CASSVAFPPLNNEQFF
>many|TRBV18|TRBJ2-3|TRBD1
TGTGCCAGCTCACCGGGACAGCCCGGTTCAGAGGATACGCAGTATTTT
CASSPGQPGSEDTQYF
>many|TRBV3-1|TRBJ2-2|NA
TGTGCCAGCAGCCCGTATTCGAGCGGGGAGCTGTTTTTT
CASSPYSSGELFF
>many|TRBV4-2|TRBJ2-3|TRBD2
TGTGCCAGCAGCCAGCGGGAGGGGGACACAGATACGCAGTATTTT
CASSQREGDTDTQYF
>NA|TRBV30|TRBJ2-2|NA
TGTGCCTGGAGCCCCTTTACCGGTGTGCTGTTTTTT
CAWSPFTGVLFF
>NA|TRBV6-1|TRBJ2-1|NA
TGTGCCGGCAGGGACGGGTTAAATGAGCAGTTCTTC
CAGRDGLNEQFF
>many|TRBV20-1|TRBJ2-3|NA
TGCAGTGCTAGAGACCTAGGGGATACGCAGTATTTT
CSARDLGDTQYF
>NA|TRBV6-1|TRBJ2-7|NA
TGTGCCAGCAGTGAAGCGCGGCTAGTAACAGACTCCTACGAGCAGTACTTC
CASSEARLVTDSYEQYF
>few|TRBV6-5|TRBJ2-7|NA
TGTGCCAGCAGTTACTCGTTCCCCATTTTCTCTCCGGGCGAGCAGTACTTC
CASSYSFPIFSPGEQYF
>many|TRBV19|TRBJ2-2|NA
TGTGCCAGTAGTGGGTTTAGCGGGAACACCGGGGAGCTGTTTTTT
CASSGFSGNTGELFF
>many|TRBV2|TRBJ2-5|NA
TGTGCCAGCAGTAACCAAGAGACCCAGTACTTC
CASSNQETQYF